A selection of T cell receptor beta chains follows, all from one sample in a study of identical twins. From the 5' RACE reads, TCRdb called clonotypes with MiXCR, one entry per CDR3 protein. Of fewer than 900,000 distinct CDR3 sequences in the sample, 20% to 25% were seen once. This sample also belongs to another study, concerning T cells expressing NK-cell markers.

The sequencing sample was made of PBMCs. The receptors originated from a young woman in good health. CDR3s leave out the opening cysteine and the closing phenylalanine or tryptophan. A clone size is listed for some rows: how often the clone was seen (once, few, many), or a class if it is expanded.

ASSGVAGKEF - TRBJ2-1 TRBV5-6
SAGRDYGYT few TRBJ1-2 TRBV20-1
SARGGSGNSPLH many TRBJ1-6 TRBV20-1
SARSRTGNTEAF - TRBJ1-1 TRBV20-1
AIRGGVDPYNEQF few TRBJ2-1 TRBV10-3
ASRSSRNQPQH many TRBJ1-5 TRBV12-3/TRBV12-4
ASSLGQRPGANVLT few TRBJ2-6 TRBV5-6
ASSQRDFTDTQY - TRBJ2-3 TRBV4-1
ASTYTMGGTYEQY - TRBJ2-7 TRBV27
ASTPPRGSNNEQF - TRBJ2-1 TRBV6-1
SVYSLGTQY few TRBJ2-5 TRBV29-1
ASISEGPLRAF few TRBJ1-1 TRBV6-1
SARMGLAGATQY many TRBJ2-3 TRBV20-1
ASRPRTGPSEQY - TRBJ2-7 TRBV12-3/TRBV12-4
SARLGRMPDTQY few TRBJ2-3 TRBV20-1
ASSLEGAQAKNIQY - TRBJ2-4 TRBV5-1
SALRGISREQY few TRBJ2-7 TRBV20-1
SARDRLSPST few TRBJ1-2 TRBV20-1
SAPMGTSNYGYT many TRBJ1-2 TRBV20-1
ASSYGGRAGDTQY - TRBJ2-3 TRBV6-5
ASSYSTLMRNTQY few TRBJ2-3 TRBV6-5
ASSFRITDTQY few TRBJ2-3 TRBV27
ASSLVPGQTTGYT - TRBJ1-2 TRBV7-2
ASSQSDGSGNTIY many TRBJ1-3 TRBV4-2
ASSLAHGTQY few TRBJ2-5 TRBV5-1
SARDLGGAEKLF - TRBJ1-4 TRBV20-1
ASSNPLAGGPGDTQY few TRBJ2-3 TRBV6-5
SVEDRRVMNTEAF - TRBJ1-1 TRBV29-1
AISVSGGNQPQH few TRBJ1-5 TRBV10-3
SARSEGLASIDTQY - TRBJ2-3 TRBV20-1
SASAQGSLGGYT many TRBJ1-2 TRBV20-1
SARTPQGGDPGEQY few TRBJ2-7 TRBV20-1
ASSPRDYEREQF many TRBJ2-1 TRBV4-3
ASKPGLAYNEQF - TRBJ2-1 TRBV6-1
ASSLRLAVTYEQY few TRBJ2-7 TRBV5-6
ATSDLNRVRGANVLT - TRBJ2-6 TRBV24-1
ASSHMGKSTRAYTDTQY - TRBJ2-3 TRBV4-2
SGRTGSTDTQY - TRBJ2-3 TRBV29-1
SVRSGHVNEQF few TRBJ2-1 TRBV29-1
ASSGLQGSSYNEQF many TRBJ2-1 TRBV5-1
SSTLGGYDEQI - TRBJ2-1 TRBV12-3/TRBV12-4
SASRTGINQPQH - TRBJ1-5 TRBV20-1
ASSLAGGIYDEQY few TRBJ2-7 TRBV11-2
ARQGSGANVLT few TRBJ2-6 TRBV2
SVRLSFKQY many TRBJ2-7 TRBV29-1
ASRRQAFATGELF many TRBJ2-2 TRBV6-1
ASSPQSGGGSSYEQY many TRBJ2-7 TRBV11-2
ASGSLGTQETQY - TRBJ2-5 TRBV12-3/TRBV12-4
ASSSSDNSPLH few TRBJ1-6 TRBV7-2
ASSFRKGYEQF few TRBJ2-1 TRBV6-5
SAFLAEQF - TRBJ2-1 TRBV20-1
SARDIHGAGELF many TRBJ2-2 TRBV20-1
ASSLTGQYAADTQY once TRBJ2-3 TRBV5-1
ASSPIDRGDEQF - TRBJ2-1 TRBV12-3/TRBV12-4
SARVDSLNTEAF many TRBJ1-1 TRBV20-1
SAPAWGGRDGYT few TRBJ1-2 TRBV20-1